This TCR beta chain was identified in a study of radiotherapy plus CTLA-4 blockade in lung cancer (dated by TCRdb to 2016 to 2019). Study-level background: Objective responses were observed in 18% of enrolled patients, and disease control was achieved in 31%. The investigation overall reported the following: The strongest predictors of response were reported to be early dynamic shifts in blood T cell clones along with a rise in serum interferon-beta following radiation. After treatment with radiotherapy and ipilimumab, TCR clones that originated in tumors expanded in peripheral blood.

In this study, focal radiation therapy paired with CTLA-4 blockade (ipilimumab) was tested in patients who had chemo-refractory metastatic non-small-cell lung cancer. As for this clone: What antigen it recognizes has not been identified. No base quality values were provided; no much bigger clone lies one nucleotide off.

Spanning cysteine to phenylalanine, the CDR3 consists of 15 amino acids. Only the CDR3 part of the read is kept: 45 bases, read in frame from the first base. The germline V gene (reference sequence) sets CDR1 to LNHDA and CDR2 to SQIVND. Trimming removed 3 bases from V and 1 base from J, leaving 12 bases between the germline ends. The library came from the immunoSEQ multiplex PCR assay. TCRdb re-hosts the immuneACCESS table, in-frame sequences only. Its copies lack some clones; in the studies checked, an unresolved V gene accounts for under half of them, and the cause for the rest is not known. In all, the sample holds over 85,000 clones, and about four fifths of those were seen once. Of the sample, about 3% is held by the ten largest clones.

This chain joins TRBV19 to TRBJ2-5; perhaps TRBD2 is the D gene, with 5 bases matching. Sample: peripheral blood, taken from a patient treated with radiotherapy plus ipilimumab. This clonotype was obtained from a human donor with non-small cell lung cancer who had a partial response to radiotherapy plus ipilimumab. Some clones in this sample may be carry-over from other donors' samples. Read as DNA, the sequence is TGTGCCAGTAGTATCTTCGGAGGTCTCCAAGAGACCCAGTACTTC. It specifies CASSIFGGLQETQYF.